This T cell receptor beta chain was observed in a study of patients and donors after allogeneic stem cell transplantation. This clonotype was counted ten times or more. This CDR3 is built from 14 residues. Germline loops: CDR1 LNHNV, CDR2 YYDKDF (reference sequence). The trim removed 9 bases at V and 5 bases at J, leaving 10 bases unmatched. TCRdb re-analysed the RT-PCR reads in MiXCR, keeping a single row per CDR3 protein. The profile shows approximately 20,000 distinct CDR3 sequences, about 5% of them singletons. The V and J genes are TRBV15 and TRBJ1-3, with 7 bases that match TRBD1. The sequence came from a human donor who was either an allogeneic HSCT recipient or a stem cell or donor lymphocyte infusion donor (not recorded which). It is not recorded whose cells these are; they may come from a transplant donor. Material: blood, either unsorted or a sorted T cell fraction (not recorded which). CDR3 DNA: TGTGCCACAGGAGAGGGAGGGGGCCGAAACACCATATATTTT. Translation gives CATGEGGGRNTIYF.